These T cell receptor beta chains were read from a single sample in a study of T cell responses to AZD1222 COVID-19 vaccine. Method: immunoSEQ multiplex PCR; TCRdb's copy keeps in-frame clones and lacks some. The sample includes over 70,000 clones, roughly 87% of them seen just once. Source: peripheral blood, taken on day 0 of AZD1222 vaccination. The origin of the receptors is an adult in good health. CDR3s include the opening cysteine and the closing phenylalanine or tryptophan. Fields, in order: CDR3 DNA, CDR3 protein, clone size, D gene, V gene, J gene. The D gene is left open where the match is weak. Part of the rows lack a size; the others show once, few, many or a class for expanded clones.

cdr3_nt: TGTGCCACCGAATCAGTAGAGACCTACGAGCAGTACTTC; cdr3_aa: CATESVETYEQYF; clone_size: -; d_call: -; v_call: TRBV10-3; j_call: TRBJ2-7
cdr3_nt: TGTGCCAGCAGCCGAAGGCACGAGCAGTACTTC; cdr3_aa: CASSRRHEQYF; clone_size: -; d_call: -; v_call: TRBV5-6; j_call: TRBJ2-7
cdr3_nt: TGTGCCTGGAATAGCGGGAGGGCAGATACGCAGTATTTT; cdr3_aa: CAWNSGRADTQYF; clone_size: -; d_call: TRBD2; v_call: TRBV30; j_call: TRBJ2-3
cdr3_nt: TGCAGTGCTAGTAACCCGGAGAGAGGTGAAGCTTTCTTT; cdr3_aa: CSASNPERGEAFF; clone_size: once; d_call: -; v_call: TRBV20-1; j_call: TRBJ1-1
cdr3_nt: TGTGCCAGCAGTCCCCCCTATTGGAGGGGGCCTTTGAACACTGAAGCTTTCTTT; cdr3_aa: CASSPPYWRGPLNTEAFF; clone_size: -; d_call: TRBD1; v_call: TRBV27; j_call: TRBJ1-1
cdr3_nt: TGTGCCAGCAGCTTACGGACTGAAGTCTATGGCTACACCTTC; cdr3_aa: CASSLRTEVYGYTF; clone_size: -; d_call: -; v_call: TRBV6-5; j_call: TRBJ1-2
cdr3_nt: TGTGCCAGCAGGCCGACTAGCGGGAGCTACAATGAGCAGTTCTTC; cdr3_aa: CASRPTSGSYNEQFF; clone_size: -; d_call: TRBD2; v_call: TRBV6-5; j_call: TRBJ2-1
cdr3_nt: TGTGCCAGCACCTACGGCCGTAATCAGCCCCAGCATTTT; cdr3_aa: CASTYGRNQPQHF; clone_size: -; d_call: -; v_call: TRBV6-6; j_call: TRBJ1-5
cdr3_nt: TGTGCCAGCAGCTTAGAGGCGAGCAAAAACATTCAGTACTTC; cdr3_aa: CASSLEASKNIQYF; clone_size: -; d_call: -; v_call: TRBV7-9; j_call: TRBJ2-4
cdr3_nt: TGTGCCTGGAGTGGTACTAGCGGGAGTGGCACCGGGGAGCTGTTTTTT; cdr3_aa: CAWSGTSGSGTGELFF; clone_size: -; d_call: TRBD2; v_call: TRBV30; j_call: TRBJ2-2
cdr3_nt: TGTGCCAGCAGCTTGGATGGCGGCGGCCTGCGGGAGCAGTACTTC; cdr3_aa: CASSLDGGGLREQYF; clone_size: -; d_call: -; v_call: TRBV5-4; j_call: TRBJ2-7
cdr3_nt: TGTGCCAGCAGTTTAGAGGGGGTGAATGAGCAGTTCTTC; cdr3_aa: CASSLEGVNEQFF; clone_size: -; d_call: -; v_call: TRBV28; j_call: TRBJ2-1
cdr3_nt: TGTGCCAGCAGTCCCCTCGGCTATGGCTACACCTTC; cdr3_aa: CASSPLGYGYTF; clone_size: few; d_call: -; v_call: TRBV27; j_call: TRBJ1-2
cdr3_nt: TGTGCCAGCAGCTTGGGGACGGGGGCAGGGCTAGGCAATCAGCCCCAGCATTTT; cdr3_aa: CASSLGTGAGLGNQPQHF; clone_size: -; d_call: -; v_call: TRBV11-2; j_call: TRBJ1-5
cdr3_nt: TGTGCCAGCAGCCAAGGGGCGGTAACCCCCTATGGCTACACCTTC; cdr3_aa: CASSQGAVTPYGYTF; clone_size: -; d_call: -; v_call: TRBV4-2; j_call: TRBJ1-2
cdr3_nt: TGCGCCAGCAGCGACCGACAGGGGGCGTCCGATGGCTACACCTTC; cdr3_aa: CASSDRQGASDGYTF; clone_size: -; d_call: TRBD1; v_call: TRBV5-1; j_call: TRBJ1-2
cdr3_nt: TGTGCCAGCAGTTTCCCGTCCGGGGAGCTGTTTTTT; cdr3_aa: CASSFPSGELFF; clone_size: once; d_call: -; v_call: TRBV27; j_call: TRBJ2-2
cdr3_nt: TGTGCCAGCAGCTTGATCGGGGACGGGGCTTTCTTT; cdr3_aa: CASSLIGDGAFF; clone_size: -; d_call: -; v_call: TRBV5-4; j_call: TRBJ1-1
cdr3_nt: TGTGCCAGCAGTTCCCCGACAGGGCAAGAGACCCAGTACTTC; cdr3_aa: CASSSPTGQETQYF; clone_size: -; d_call: TRBD1; v_call: TRBV6-2/TRBV6-3; j_call: TRBJ2-5
cdr3_nt: TGTGCCAGCAGCCTCCGGGACAGTTCAGACTATGGCTACACCTTC; cdr3_aa: CASSLRDSSDYGYTF; clone_size: -; d_call: TRBD1; v_call: TRBV7-9; j_call: TRBJ1-2
cdr3_nt: TGTGCCAGCGGGACAGGGAAGGGTAATCAGCCCCAGCATTTT; cdr3_aa: CASGTGKGNQPQHF; clone_size: once; d_call: TRBD1; v_call: TRBV6-5; j_call: TRBJ1-5
cdr3_nt: TGTGCCAGCAGCTTAGCTGGTAGCGGGGTCTCCTACAATGAGCAGTTCTTC; cdr3_aa: CASSLAGSGVSYNEQFF; clone_size: -; d_call: TRBD2; v_call: TRBV7-2; j_call: TRBJ2-1
cdr3_nt: TGTGCCAGTAGGATGACAGGGCTCTCCTACAATGAGCAGTTCTTC; cdr3_aa: CASRMTGLSYNEQFF; clone_size: -; d_call: TRBD1; v_call: TRBV19; j_call: TRBJ2-1
cdr3_nt: TGTGCCAGCAGTGCCCACAGGGTTTCACCCCTCCACTTT; cdr3_aa: CASSAHRVSPLHF; clone_size: -; d_call: -; v_call: TRBV27; j_call: TRBJ1-6
cdr3_nt: TGTGCCACCAGTGATGGGGGAATCGGAGAGACCCAGTACTTC; cdr3_aa: CATSDGGIGETQYF; clone_size: once; d_call: -; v_call: TRBV24-1; j_call: TRBJ2-5
cdr3_nt: TGTGCCAGCAGTGAAGTTCGGCAGAGTGAGCAGTTCTTC; cdr3_aa: CASSEVRQSEQFF; clone_size: -; d_call: -; v_call: TRBV2; j_call: TRBJ2-1
cdr3_nt: TGTGCCAGCAGCTTGGATACAGGACGAAATGAAAAACTGTTTTTT; cdr3_aa: CASSLDTGRNEKLFF; clone_size: -; d_call: -; v_call: TRBV5-4; j_call: TRBJ1-4
cdr3_nt: TGCGCCAGCAGCCAAGAGGAGGGATTGATAGGGCAACTGTTTTTT; cdr3_aa: CASSQEEGLIGQLFF; clone_size: -; d_call: -; v_call: TRBV4-3; j_call: TRBJ1-4